This entry is about one T cell receptor (beta chain). There is no known antigen for this receptor. There are no base qualities to consult, and no much larger clone falls within one base. The sample originates from a study of T cell changes during pregnancy in multiple sclerosis (dated by TCRdb to about 2019). Looking at the study overall: Changes in the T cell repertoire over the course of pregnancy were examined in this study in women with multiple sclerosis.

The receptor library was made with the immunoSEQ multiplex PCR assay. TCRdb provides this immuneACCESS table in a form limited to in-frame rearrangements. Some clones are lacking; in checked studies, under half of them reflect an unresolved V gene, and why the rest are absent is not known. The sample table holds fewer than 85,000 clones, of which more than 85% were seen once. The ten top clones hold approximately 1.6% of the sample. The receptor was derived from a female donor in good health, enrolled as a control in a pregnancy study. The starting material was peripheral blood, obtained in the first trimester of pregnancy.

The CDR3 reads as follows: CASSYSIQGPQYF. In nucleotide form, the sequence is TGTGCCAGCAGTTACTCGATACAGGGTCCGCAGTATTTT. The rearrangement combines TRBV6-5 with TRBJ2-3; a tentative D match to TRBD1 spans 6 bases. Inclusive of the bounding cysteine and phenylalanine, the CDR3 is 13 residues long. Solely the CDR3 DNA is kept, with 39 bases framed from the first base. V sheds 0 bases and J sheds 10 bases, leaving 11 bases between their ends. Sequences MNHEY (CDR1) and SVGAGI (CDR2) are obtained from the germline V gene.